There are a few counts of the clone carrying this TCR beta chain. What it recognizes is unknown. These data belong to a study of response to subunit inactivated influenza vaccine. Findings and limits, study-wide: The authors offered the suggestion that each seasonal influenza vaccination recruits few new T cells.

V shed 4 bases, J shed 1 base, and the junction held 9 bases outside the gene matches. The CDR3 has 17 residues. Germline assignment: CDR1 SGDLS and CDR2 YYNGEE. A single record per CDR3 protein comes from TCRdb applying MiXCR to the RT-PCR reads. The data contain some 640,000 distinct CDR3 sequences, over 11% of them singletons. This receptor was identified in a man in his fifties or sixties who received an inactivated influenza vaccine. The sample in question was PBMCs from blood, obtained around two weeks before vaccination. The chain is built from TRBV9 and TRBJ2-1, with TRBD2 matching 9 bases. Written as DNA, the CDR3 is TGTGCCAGCAGCTCCGACTCGCTAGCGGGGTCCTACAATGAGCAGTTCTTC. It translates to CASSSDSLAGSYNEQFF.